These 20 T cell receptor beta chains were all obtained from the same sample, sequenced in a study of CD8 T cells in cerebrospinal fluid in Alzheimer's disease. Reanalyzing the 10x single-cell sequencing reads, TCRdb keeps one entry per CDR3 protein, without DNA. Its listing shows about 1,100 distinct CDR3 sequences. Material: cerebrospinal fluid. Receptors were obtained from a human donor with Parkinson's disease.

The chain is built from TRBV19 and TRBJ1-1. The CDR3 runs 15 residues. Germline loops: CDR1 LNHDA, CDR2 SQIVND (reference sequence). This CDR3 reads CASSISFSGPSQAFF.

This clonotype counts as medium-sized by frequency. This rearrangement joins TRBV7-3 to TRBJ2-2; the D call of TRBD2 rests on TCRdb alone, since no DNA is present to check it. The CDR3 runs 15 residues. Per the germline V gene, CDR1 is SGHTA and CDR2 is FQGTGA. This CDR3 reads CASSPDYANTGELFF.

By frequency, this clonotype registers medium-sized. This chain connects TRBV28 to TRBJ2-3; the D call from TCRdb, TRBD2, cannot be confirmed without DNA. Germline lookup yields CDR1 MDHEN and CDR2 SYDVKM. The CDR3 length is 15 residues. This CDR3 reads CASSPDLPGTDTQYF.

This clonotype is medium-sized (0.01 to 0.1%) by frequency. This sequence joins TRBV6-1 and TRBJ1-2; TCRdb names TRBD1, which stays unverified in the absence of DNA. The CDR3 is 15 amino acids. Germline V gene lookup returns CDR1 MNHNS and CDR2 SASEGT. The CDR3 reads CASSEGQGANYGYTF.

This clonotype ranks as large (0.1 to 1%) in terms of frequency. This chain links TRBV5-5 with TRBJ2-7. The CDR3 has 14 residues. The germline CDR1 and CDR2 sequences are SGHKS and YYEKEE (reference sequence). CDR3 in amino acids: CASSPNSDTYEQYF.

This rearrangement joins TRBV18 to TRBJ1-2; TCRdb's D call of TRBD1 is untestable without DNA. Germline loops: CDR1 KGHSH, CDR2 LQKENI. The CDR3 has 15 residues. CDR3 residues: CASSPVGDLRGGYTF.

The J gene is TRBJ1-2, the V gene TRBV5-6. The CDR3 loop spans 16 amino acids. The germline gives CDR1 SGHDT, CDR2 YYEEEE. CDR3 protein: CASSLHPRSHPYGYTF.

By frequency, this clonotype is medium-sized (0.01 to 0.1%). The chain links TRBV24-1 to TRBJ2-5; TCRdb selects TRBD2, and the lack of DNA leaves this call unchecked. The CDR3 consists of 18 residues. CDR1 and CDR2 from the germline V gene are KGHDR and SFDVKD. The CDR3 sequence: CATSDLPGLADLGETQYF.

This sequence joins TRBV18 and TRBJ2-5; TCRdb names TRBD2, which stays unverified in the absence of DNA. CDR3 length: 17 residues. CDR1 and CDR2 (germline): KGHSH, LQKENI. The chain's CDR3 is CASSLGTSGSSFETQYF.

The V and J genes are TRBV6-1 and TRBJ1-2; TCRdb outputs TRBD1, but without DNA this stays unchecked. The V gene's germline CDR1 is MNHNS and CDR2 SASEGT. There are 14 residues in the CDR3. The CDR3 sequence is CASSKSGFRGGYTF.

This clonotype is classed as medium-sized by frequency. The J gene is TRBJ2-6, the V gene TRBV6-1; TCRdb's D call of TRBD1 is untestable without DNA. CDR1 MNHNS and CDR2 SASEGT come from the germline V gene. The CDR3 is 17 residues long. CDR3 sequence reads: CASKDRGGTSGANVLTF.

By frequency, this clonotype is medium-sized. V is TRBV20-1 and J is TRBJ1-6; TCRdb reports TRBD1, a call that lacks DNA to check it against. The CDR3 contains 15 residues. Germline V gene sequence: CDR1 DFQATT, CDR2 SNEGSKA (reference sequence). The CDR3 sequence is CSASVRTGYNSPLHF.

By frequency, this clonotype is medium-sized. The rearrangement links TRBV5-5 to TRBJ2-6; TCRdb lists TRBD1, though no DNA is available to test this call. The CDR3 length is 17 residues. The germline gives CDR1 SGHKS, CDR2 YYEKEE (reference sequence). CDR3 sequence: CASSSPGRGSGANVLTF. Complete variable domain (other parts from reference TRBV5-5 and TRBJ2-6): DAGVTQSPTHLIKTRGQQVTLRCSPISGHKSVSWYQQVLGQGPQFIFQYYEKEERGRGNFPDRFSARQFPNYSSELNVNALLLGDSALYLCASSSPGRGSGANVLTFGAGSRLTVL.

This clonotype is labeled medium-sized based on frequency. CDR3: CASSPYGPSTDTQYF. The chain carries TRBV4-3 and TRBJ2-3. Germline values: CDR1 LGHNA, CDR2 YSLEER. The CDR3 has 15 residues.

The rearrangement joins TRBV7-2 to TRBJ1-3. Germline CDR1 is SGHTA and CDR2 is FQGNSA. The CDR3 consists of 13 residues. This chain's CDR3 is CASSSGYGNTIYF.

This clonotype registers large (0.1 to 1%) by frequency. The V call is TRBV11-2, the J call TRBJ1-1. Germline V gives CDR1 SGHAT, CDR2 FQNNGV. CDR3 length: 11 residues. CDR3 region: CASSLDTQAFF.

The chain recombines TRBV24-1 with TRBJ1-4. The CDR3 totals 13 residues. Looked up from germline, CDR1 is KGHDR and CDR2 is SFDVKD. The CDR3 protein is CATSESINEKLFF.

This chain joins TRBV14 and TRBJ2-1; TCRdb returns TRBD1, unconfirmable since there is no DNA. This CDR3 spans 18 amino acids. Germline-derived CDR1 and CDR2 are SGHDN and FVKESK. CDR3 amino acids: CASSQDLIGGASYNEQFF.

The chain has TRBV5-3 and TRBJ1-5; TCRdb outputs TRBD1, but without DNA this stays unchecked. TRBV5-3 is an ORF, and what it does is uncertain. The CDR3 runs 16 residues. Here the CDR3 reads CARSFAPCVRGSPSIF.

By frequency, this clonotype registers medium-sized. The gene calls are TRBV6-6 and TRBJ2-5; TCRdb returns TRBD1, unconfirmable since there is no DNA. The germline V gene has CDR1 MNHNY and CDR2 SVGAGI (reference sequence). The CDR3 has 14 residues. The CDR3 loop reads CASSYGNTGETQYF.